The clone carrying this T cell receptor beta chain has more than one count but fewer than ten. The sequenced template was cDNA made from the entire isolated RNA. This table comes from immunoSEQ multiplex PCR, and its TCRdb copy is limited to in-frame clones, with some not included. The sample consists of a few hundred thousand clones, around an eighth of them appearing once. The record originates from a study of beta chain features in type 1 diabetes. This CDR3 has 15 amino acids. Germline V gives CDR1 SGHRS, CDR2 YFSETQ. Trimming cost V 1 base and J 6 bases, with 15 bases left between them. Sequencing input: naive CD4+ T cells from blood. This receptor was obtained from a man younger than 30 in good health. The chain uses TRBV5-1 and TRBJ2-3; possible D gene TRBD1, 6 bases. CDR3: CASSLRAGESDTQYF. CDR3 bases: TGCGCCAGCAGCTTGAGGGCAGGGGAGAGCGATACGCAGTATTTT.